A single T cell receptor beta chain is shown here with its context. What it recognizes is unknown. Sequencing was performed with immunoSEQ multiplex PCR; in TCRdb, only in-frame clones are kept and a portion is missing. The data contain 120,000 or so clones, around 89% of them singletons. This specimen comes from a study of T cell responses to AZD1222 COVID-19 vaccine. Study-level results: Spike-specific TCR breadth rose after two AZD1222 doses, and depth rose as well. Repertoires were obtained only post-peak T cell response. Donors were mostly white British, more females; clonal diversity possibly underestimated.

Trimming pared 8 bases from V and 6 bases from J, leaving 17 bases between. This CDR3 is 14 amino acids long. Germline values: CDR1 MNHEY, CDR2 SVGAGI. This receptor was taken from an adult in good health. The source was peripheral blood, collected on day 0 of AZD1222 vaccination. The chain couples TRBV6-5 to TRBJ2-1; a possible D gene is TRBD1 (5 bases). The CDR3 spells CASRLGPVSNEQFF. DNA for the CDR3: TGTGCCAGCCGGCTGGGGCCGGTAAGCAATGAGCAGTTCTTC.